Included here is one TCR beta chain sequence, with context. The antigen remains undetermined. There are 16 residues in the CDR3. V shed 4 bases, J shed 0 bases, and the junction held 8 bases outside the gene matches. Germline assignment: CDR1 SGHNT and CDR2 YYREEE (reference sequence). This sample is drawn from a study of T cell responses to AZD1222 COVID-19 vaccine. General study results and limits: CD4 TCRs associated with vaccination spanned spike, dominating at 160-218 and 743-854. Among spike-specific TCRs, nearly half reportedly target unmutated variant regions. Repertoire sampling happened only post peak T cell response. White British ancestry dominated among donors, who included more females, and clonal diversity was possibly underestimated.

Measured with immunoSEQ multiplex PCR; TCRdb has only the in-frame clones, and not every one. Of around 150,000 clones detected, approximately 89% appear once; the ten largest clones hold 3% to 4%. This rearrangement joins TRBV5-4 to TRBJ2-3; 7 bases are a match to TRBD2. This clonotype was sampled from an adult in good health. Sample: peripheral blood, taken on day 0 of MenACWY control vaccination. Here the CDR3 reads CASSTELARSTDTQYF. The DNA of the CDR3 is TGTGCCAGCAGCACAGAACTAGCGCGTAGCACAGATACGCAGTATTTT.